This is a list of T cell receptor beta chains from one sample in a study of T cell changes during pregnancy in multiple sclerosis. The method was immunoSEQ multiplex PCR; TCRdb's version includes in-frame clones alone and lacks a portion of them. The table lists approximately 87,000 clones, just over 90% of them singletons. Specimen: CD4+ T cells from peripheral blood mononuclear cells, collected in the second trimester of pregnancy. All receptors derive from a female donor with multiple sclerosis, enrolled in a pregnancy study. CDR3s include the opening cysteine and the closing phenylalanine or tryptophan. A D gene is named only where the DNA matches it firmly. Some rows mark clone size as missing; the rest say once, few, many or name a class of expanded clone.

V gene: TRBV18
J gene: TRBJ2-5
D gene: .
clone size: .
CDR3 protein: CASSPRGGEETQYF
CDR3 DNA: TGTGCCAGCTCACCACGGGGCGGAGAAGAGACCCAGTACTTC

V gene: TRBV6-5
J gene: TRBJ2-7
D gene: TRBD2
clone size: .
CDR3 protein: CASSKIAGVPYEQYF
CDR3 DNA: TGTGCCAGCAGTAAAATAGCGGGAGTTCCGTACGAGCAGTACTTC

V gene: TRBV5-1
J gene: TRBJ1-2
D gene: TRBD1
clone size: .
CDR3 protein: CASSKDRGSYTF
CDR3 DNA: TGCGCCAGCAGCAAGGACAGGGGAAGCTACACCTTC

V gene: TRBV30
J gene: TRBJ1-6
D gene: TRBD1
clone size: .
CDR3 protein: CAWRTDRGYSPLHF
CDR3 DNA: TGTGCCTGGAGGACGGACAGGGGATATTCACCCCTCCACTTT

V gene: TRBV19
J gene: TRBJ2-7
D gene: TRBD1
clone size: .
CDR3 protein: CASSDRGSSYEQYF
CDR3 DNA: TGTGCCAGTAGCGACAGGGGGAGCTCCTACGAGCAGTACTTC

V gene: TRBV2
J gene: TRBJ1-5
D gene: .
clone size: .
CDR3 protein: CASSVEISNQPQHF
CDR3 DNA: TGTGCCAGCAGTGTGGAGATTAGCAATCAGCCCCAGCATTTT

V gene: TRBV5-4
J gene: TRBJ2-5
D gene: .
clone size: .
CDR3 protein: CASSLRQTPGSETQYF
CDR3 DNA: TGTGCCAGCAGCTTACGACAGACCCCCGGGTCGGAGACCCAGTACTTC

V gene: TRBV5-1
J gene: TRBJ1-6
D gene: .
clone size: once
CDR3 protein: CASSLIGSANSPLHF
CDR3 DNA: TGCGCCAGCAGCTTAATAGGGAGTGCAAATTCACCCCTCCACTTT

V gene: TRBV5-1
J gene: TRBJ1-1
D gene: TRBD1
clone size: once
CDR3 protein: CASVGGTADTEAFF
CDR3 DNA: TGCGCCAGCGTAGGAGGGACAGCGGACACTGAAGCTTTCTTT

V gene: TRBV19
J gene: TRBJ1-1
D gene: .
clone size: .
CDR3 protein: CASSIDHRPNTEAFF
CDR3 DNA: TGTGCCAGTAGTATAGATCACAGGCCAAACACTGAAGCTTTCTTT

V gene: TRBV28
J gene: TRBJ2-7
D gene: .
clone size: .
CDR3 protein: CASTTLSSYEQYF
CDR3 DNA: TGTGCCAGCACCACCCTGAGCTCCTACGAGCAGTACTTC

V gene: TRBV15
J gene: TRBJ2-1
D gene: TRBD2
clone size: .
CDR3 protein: CATSRKAGGSNEQFF
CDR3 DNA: TGTGCCACCAGCAGAAAAGCGGGGGGGAGTAATGAGCAGTTCTTC

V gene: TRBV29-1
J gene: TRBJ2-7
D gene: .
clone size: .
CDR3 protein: CSVALRGWSYEQYF
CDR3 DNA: TGCAGCGTTGCCCTCAGGGGATGGTCCTACGAGCAGTACTTC

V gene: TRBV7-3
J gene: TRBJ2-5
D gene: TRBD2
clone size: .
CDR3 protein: CASSQQAGTSGQETQYF
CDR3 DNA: TGTGCCAGCAGCCAGCAAGCCGGGACTAGCGGACAAGAGACCCAGTACTTC

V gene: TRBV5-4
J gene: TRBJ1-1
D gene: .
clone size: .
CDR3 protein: CASSRPGTEAFF
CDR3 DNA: TGTGCCAGCAGCCGCCCGGGGACTGAAGCTTTCTTT

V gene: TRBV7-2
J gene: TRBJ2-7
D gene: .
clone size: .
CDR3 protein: CASSLSGSPYEQYF
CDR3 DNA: TGTGCCAGCAGCTTAAGCGGCAGTCCCTACGAGCAGTACTTC

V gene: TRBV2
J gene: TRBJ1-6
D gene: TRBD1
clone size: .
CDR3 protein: CASRTGTGGITLHF
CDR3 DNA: TGTGCCAGCAGAACCGGGACAGGGGGGATCACCCTCCACTTT

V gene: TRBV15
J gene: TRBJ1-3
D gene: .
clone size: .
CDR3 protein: CATSTMTVGGDTIYF
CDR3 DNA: TGTGCCACCAGCACAATGACAGTCGGGGGTGACACCATATATTTT

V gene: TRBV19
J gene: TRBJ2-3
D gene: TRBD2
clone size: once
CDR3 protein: CASSIGLAGGYTDTQYF
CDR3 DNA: TGTGCCAGTAGTATAGGACTAGCGGGGGGGTACACAGATACGCAGTATTTT

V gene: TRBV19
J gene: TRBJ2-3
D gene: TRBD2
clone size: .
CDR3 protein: CASSIVPAGEHTQYF
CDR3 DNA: TGTGCCAGTAGTATAGTACCAGCGGGGGAACATACGCAGTATTTT

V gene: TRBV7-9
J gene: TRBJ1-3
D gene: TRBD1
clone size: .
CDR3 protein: CASSSTGPGNTIYF
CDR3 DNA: TGTGCCAGCAGCTCGACAGGGCCTGGAAACACCATATATTTT

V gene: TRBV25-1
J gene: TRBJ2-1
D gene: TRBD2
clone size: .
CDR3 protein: CASSTGTSAYNEQFF
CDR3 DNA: TGTGCCAGCAGTACCGGGACTAGCGCGTACAATGAGCAGTTCTTC

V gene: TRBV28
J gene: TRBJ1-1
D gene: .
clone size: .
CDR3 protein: CASSDSPLNTEAFF
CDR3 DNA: TGTGCCAGCAGTGACAGCCCCTTGAACACTGAAGCTTTCTTT

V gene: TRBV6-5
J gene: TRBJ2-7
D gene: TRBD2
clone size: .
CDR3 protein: CASSYTTSGSYEQYF
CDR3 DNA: TGTGCCAGCAGTTACACAACTAGCGGGAGCTACGAGCAGTACTTC

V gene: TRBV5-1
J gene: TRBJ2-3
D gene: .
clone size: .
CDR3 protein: CASSLGPITDTQYF
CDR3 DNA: TGCGCCAGCAGCTTGGGTCCCATTACAGATACGCAGTATTTT

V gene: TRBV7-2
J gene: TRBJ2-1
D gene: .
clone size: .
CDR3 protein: CASSSSPIGGEQFF
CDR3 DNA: TGTGCCAGCAGCTCCTCCCCTATCGGAGGTGAGCAGTTCTTC

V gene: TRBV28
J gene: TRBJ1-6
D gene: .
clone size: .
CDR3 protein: CASSLGTRHNSPLHF
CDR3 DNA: TGTGCCAGCAGCCTCGGGACACGCCATAATTCACCCCTCCACTTT

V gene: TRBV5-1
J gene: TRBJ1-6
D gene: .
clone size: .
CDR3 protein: CASSSGGGSYNSPLHF
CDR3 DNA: TGCGCCAGCAGCTCGGGGGGCGGCTCCTATAATTCACCCCTCCACTTT

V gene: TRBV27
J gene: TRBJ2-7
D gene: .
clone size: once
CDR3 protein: CASRPEVAYEQYF
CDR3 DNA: TGTGCCAGCAGGCCTGAGGTGGCCTACGAGCAGTACTTC

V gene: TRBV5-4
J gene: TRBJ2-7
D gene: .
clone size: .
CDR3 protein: CASSLEQGYEQYF
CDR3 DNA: TGTGCCAGCAGCTTGGAACAGGGCTACGAGCAGTACTTC

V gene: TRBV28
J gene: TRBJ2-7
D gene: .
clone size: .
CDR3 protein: CAVTGTTYEQYF
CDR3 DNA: TGTGCTGTAACAGGGACCACCTACGAGCAGTACTTC

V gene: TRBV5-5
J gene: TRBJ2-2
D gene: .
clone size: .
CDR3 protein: CASSLREIGELFF
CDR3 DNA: TGTGCCAGCAGCTTGCGGGAGATCGGGGAGCTGTTTTTT

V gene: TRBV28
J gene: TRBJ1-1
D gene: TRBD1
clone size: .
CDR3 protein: CASSFAGQGSTEAFF
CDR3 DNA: TGTGCCAGCAGTTTCGCGGGACAGGGAAGCACTGAAGCTTTCTTT

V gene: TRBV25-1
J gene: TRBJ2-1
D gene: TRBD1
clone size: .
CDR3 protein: CASSKPGQGIRGEQFF
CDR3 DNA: TGTGCCAGCAGTAAACCGGGACAGGGGATTCGGGGTGAGCAGTTCTTC

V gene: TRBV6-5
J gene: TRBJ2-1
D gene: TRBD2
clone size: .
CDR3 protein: CASRRTSGSYNEQFF
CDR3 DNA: TGTGCCAGCAGAAGGACTAGCGGCTCCTACAATGAGCAGTTCTTC

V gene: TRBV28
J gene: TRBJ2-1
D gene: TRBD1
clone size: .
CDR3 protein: CASSTGGNEQFF
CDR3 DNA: TGTGCCAGTTCAACAGGGGGCAATGAGCAGTTCTTC

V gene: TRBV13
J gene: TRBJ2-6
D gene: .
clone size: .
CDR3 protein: CASSHGTPSGANVLTF
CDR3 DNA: TGTGCCAGCAGCCATGGGACTCCCTCTGGGGCCAACGTCCTGACTTTC

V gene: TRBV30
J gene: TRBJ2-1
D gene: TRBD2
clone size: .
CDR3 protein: CAWPLGGGNDKAYNEQFF
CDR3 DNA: TGTGCCTGGCCACTGGGCGGGGGGAACGATAAAGCCTACAATGAGCAGTTCTTC

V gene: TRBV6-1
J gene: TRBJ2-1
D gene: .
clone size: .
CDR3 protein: CASRKTGDNEQFF
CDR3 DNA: TGTGCCAGCAGAAAAACAGGAGACAATGAGCAGTTCTTC

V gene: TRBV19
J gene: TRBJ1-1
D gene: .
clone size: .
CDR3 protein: CASSIKFDRLNAEAFF
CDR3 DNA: TGTGCCAGTAGTATCAAATTCGACAGGCTGAACGCTGAAGCTTTCTTT

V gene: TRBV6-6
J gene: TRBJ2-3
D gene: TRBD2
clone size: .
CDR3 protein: CASTDSSGRGHTQYF
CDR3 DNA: TGTGCCAGCACCGACTCTAGCGGGAGAGGGCATACGCAGTATTTT

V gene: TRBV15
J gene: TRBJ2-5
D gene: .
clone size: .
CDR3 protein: CATSRGQGHGETQYF
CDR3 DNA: TGTGCCACCAGCAGAGGTCAGGGGCACGGGGAGACCCAGTACTTC

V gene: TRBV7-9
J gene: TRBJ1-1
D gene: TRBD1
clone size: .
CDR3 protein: CASSARTGLNTEAFF
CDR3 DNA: TGTGCCAGCAGTGCCCGGACAGGCCTGAACACTGAAGCTTTCTTT

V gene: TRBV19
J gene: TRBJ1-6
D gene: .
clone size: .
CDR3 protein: CASSIRQGSMGSYNSPLHF
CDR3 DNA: TGTGCCAGTAGTATTCGGCAGGGGAGCATGGGGTCCTATAATTCACCCCTCCACTTT

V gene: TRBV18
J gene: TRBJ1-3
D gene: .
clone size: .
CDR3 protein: CASRQNSGNTIYF
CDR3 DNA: TGTGCCAGCAGACAGAACTCTGGAAACACCATATATTTT

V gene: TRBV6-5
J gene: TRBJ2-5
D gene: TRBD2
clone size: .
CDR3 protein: CASSYSRLAGRGTQYF
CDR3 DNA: TGTGCCAGCAGTTACTCACGACTAGCGGGGAGGGGGACCCAGTACTTC

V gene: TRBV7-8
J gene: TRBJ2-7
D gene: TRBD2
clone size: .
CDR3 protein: CASSLGTPGGEYF
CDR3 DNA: TGTGCCAGCAGCCTCGGGACTCCGGGAGGGGAGTACTTC

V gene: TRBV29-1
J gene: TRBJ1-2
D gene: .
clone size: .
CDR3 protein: CSVIREDGYTF
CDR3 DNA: TGCAGCGTTATCAGGGAGGATGGCTACACCTTC

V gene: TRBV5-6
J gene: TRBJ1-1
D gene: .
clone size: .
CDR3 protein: CASSWANRMSTEAFF
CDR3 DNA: TGTGCCAGCAGCTGGGCAAATAGGATGTCCACTGAAGCTTTCTTT

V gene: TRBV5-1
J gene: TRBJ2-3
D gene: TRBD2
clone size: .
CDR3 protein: CASRFGGSGTDTQYF
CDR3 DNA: TGCGCCAGCAGATTCGGCGGGAGTGGAACAGATACGCAGTATTTT

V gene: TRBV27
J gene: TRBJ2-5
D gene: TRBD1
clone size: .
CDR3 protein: CASSLRGQVNQETQYF
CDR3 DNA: TGTGCCAGCAGTTTAAGGGGACAGGTGAATCAAGAGACCCAGTACTTC

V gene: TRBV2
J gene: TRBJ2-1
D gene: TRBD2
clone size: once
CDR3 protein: CASIRRLAGGWRTTNEQFF
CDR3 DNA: TGTGCCAGCATCCGGAGGTTAGCGGGGGGCTGGAGGACGACGAATGAGCAGTTCTTC

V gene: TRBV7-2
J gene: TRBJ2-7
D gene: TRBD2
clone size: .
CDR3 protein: CASSLVAGSSYEQYF
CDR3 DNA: TGTGCCAGCAGCTTAGTAGCGGGTAGCTCCTACGAGCAGTACTTC

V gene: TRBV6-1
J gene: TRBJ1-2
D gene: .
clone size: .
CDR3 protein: CASSEARPKGYTF
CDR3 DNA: TGTGCCAGCAGTGAAGCGCGTCCGAAGGGCTACACCTTC

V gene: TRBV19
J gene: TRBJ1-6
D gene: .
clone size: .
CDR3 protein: CASSRTAYNSPLHF
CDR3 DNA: TGTGCCAGTAGTAGGACAGCCTATAATTCACCCCTCCACTTT